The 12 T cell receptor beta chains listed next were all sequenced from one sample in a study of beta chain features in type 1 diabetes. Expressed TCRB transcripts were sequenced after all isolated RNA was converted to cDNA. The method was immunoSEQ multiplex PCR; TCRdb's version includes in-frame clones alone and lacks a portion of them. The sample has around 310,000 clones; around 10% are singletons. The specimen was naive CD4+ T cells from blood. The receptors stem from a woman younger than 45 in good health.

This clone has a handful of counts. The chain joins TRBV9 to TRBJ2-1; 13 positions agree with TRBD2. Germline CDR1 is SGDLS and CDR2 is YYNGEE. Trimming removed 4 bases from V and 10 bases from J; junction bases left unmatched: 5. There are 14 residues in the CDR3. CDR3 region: CASSPRTSGREQFF. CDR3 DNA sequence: TGTGCCAGCAGCCCCAGGACTAGCGGGAGAGAGCAGTTCTTC.

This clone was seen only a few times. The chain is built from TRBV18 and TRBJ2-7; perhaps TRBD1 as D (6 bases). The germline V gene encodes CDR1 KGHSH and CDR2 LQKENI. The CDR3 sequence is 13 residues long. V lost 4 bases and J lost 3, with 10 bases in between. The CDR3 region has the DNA TGTGCCAGCTCACGACAGGCCGACTACGAGCAGTACTTC. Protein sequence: CASSRQADYEQYF.

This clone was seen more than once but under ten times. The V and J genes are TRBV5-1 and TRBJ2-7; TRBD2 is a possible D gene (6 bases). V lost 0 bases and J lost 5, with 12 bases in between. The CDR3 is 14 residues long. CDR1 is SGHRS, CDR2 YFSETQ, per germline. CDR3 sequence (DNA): TGCGCCAGCAGCTTGGAGTCGGAGGGTAACGAGCAGTACTTC. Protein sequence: CASSLESEGNEQYF.

CDR3 DNA sequence: TGTGCCACCAGCAGAAAGACAGGCTTGGGAACCGGGGAGCTGTTTTTT. Translated, it gives CATSRKTGLGTGELFF. This chain joins TRBV15 and TRBJ2-2; perhaps TRBD1 as D (6 bases). Trimming left V 2 bases short and J 5 bases short, with 15 bases between. The germline V gene encodes CDR1 LNHNV and CDR2 YYDKDF (reference sequence). CDR3 size: 16 residues.

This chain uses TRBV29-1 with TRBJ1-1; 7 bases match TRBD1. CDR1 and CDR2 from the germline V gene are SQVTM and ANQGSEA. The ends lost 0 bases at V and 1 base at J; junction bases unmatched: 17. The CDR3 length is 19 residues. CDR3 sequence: CSVEDQSGGLSLRNTEAFF. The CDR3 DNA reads TGCAGCGTTGAAGATCAGTCAGGGGGATTGAGTCTGAGGAACACTGAAGCTTTCTTT.

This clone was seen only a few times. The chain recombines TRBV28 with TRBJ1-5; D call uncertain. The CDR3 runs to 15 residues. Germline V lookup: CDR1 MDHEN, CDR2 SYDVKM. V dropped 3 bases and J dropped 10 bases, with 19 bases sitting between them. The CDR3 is CASSFPLGPGYPQHF. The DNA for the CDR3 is TGTGCCAGCAGTTTCCCGCTGGGCCCAGGCTATCCCCAGCATTTT.

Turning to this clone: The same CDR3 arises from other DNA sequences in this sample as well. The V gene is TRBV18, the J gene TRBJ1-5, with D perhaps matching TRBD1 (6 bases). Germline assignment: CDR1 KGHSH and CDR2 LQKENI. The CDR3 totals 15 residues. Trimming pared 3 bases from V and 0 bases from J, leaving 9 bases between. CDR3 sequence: CASSPGQNSNQPQHF. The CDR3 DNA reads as TGTGCCAGCTCACCCGGACAGAATAGCAATCAGCCCCAGCATTTT.

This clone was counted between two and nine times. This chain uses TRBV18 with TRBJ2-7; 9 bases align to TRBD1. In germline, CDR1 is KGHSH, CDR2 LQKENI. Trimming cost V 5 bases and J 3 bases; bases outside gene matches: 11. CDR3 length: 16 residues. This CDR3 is CASSSPGGQGFYEQYF. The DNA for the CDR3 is TGTGCCAGCTCATCTCCAGGGGGACAGGGTTTCTACGAGCAGTACTTC.

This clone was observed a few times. CDR3 sequence reads: CASSDRATVNTEAFF. The CDR3 DNA sequence: TGTGCCAGCAGTGACCGGGCGACAGTAAACACTGAAGCTTTCTTT. The gene calls are TRBV2 and TRBJ1-1, with D tentatively TRBD1 (5 bases). Deletions cut 3 bases from V and 2 bases from J, with 13 bases between. Germline V gene lookup returns CDR1 SNHLY and CDR2 FYNNEI. The CDR3 covers 15 residues.

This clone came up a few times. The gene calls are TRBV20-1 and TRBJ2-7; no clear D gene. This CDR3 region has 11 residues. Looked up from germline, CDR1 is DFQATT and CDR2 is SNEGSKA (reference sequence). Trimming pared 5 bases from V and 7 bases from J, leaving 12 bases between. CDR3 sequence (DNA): TGCAGTGCTTTCCCGGGTGAAGAGCAGTACTTC. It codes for CSAFPGEEQYF.

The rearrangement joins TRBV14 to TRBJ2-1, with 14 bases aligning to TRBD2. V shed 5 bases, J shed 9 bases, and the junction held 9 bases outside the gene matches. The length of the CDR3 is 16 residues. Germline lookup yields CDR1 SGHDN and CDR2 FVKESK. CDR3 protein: CASSGRTSGRSGEQFF. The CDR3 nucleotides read TGTGCCAGCAGCGGAAGGACTAGCGGGAGGTCCGGTGAGCAGTTCTTC.

The CDR3: CSVDPSGSNYEQYF. The CDR3 nucleotides are TGCAGCGTTGACCCTAGCGGGAGTAACTACGAGCAGTACTTC. V and J are TRBV29-1 and TRBJ2-7; 10 bases map to TRBD2. The CDR3 covers 14 residues. J gave up 3 bases and V 3 bases, and 5 bases lay outside the gene matches. In germline, CDR1 is SQVTM, CDR2 ANQGSEA.